This passage covers 10 T cell receptor beta chains from one sample sequenced in a study of T cell responses to AZD1222 COVID-19 vaccine. Method: immunoSEQ multiplex PCR; TCRdb's copy keeps in-frame clones and lacks some. The profile shows approximately 180,000 clones, more than 75% of them singletons. Material: peripheral blood, obtained 28 days after the second AZD1222 dose. All receptors come from an adult who received the AZD1222 COVID-19 vaccine.

The chain combines TRBV7-9 with TRBJ2-7; D call uncertain. The CDR3 is made up of 12 amino acids. V shed 3 bases and J shed 2 bases, with 5 bases lying between them. Germline CDR1 reads SEHNR; CDR2 reads FQNEAQ (reference sequence). The CDR3 protein is CASSFRAYEQYF. The CDR3 nucleotides are TGTGCCAGCAGCTTTAGGGCCTACGAGCAGTACTTC. The full variable domain, its missing parts supplied by reference TRBV7-9 and TRBJ2-7, is DTGVSQNPRHKITKRGQNVTFRCDPISEHNRLYWYRQTLGQGPEFLTYFQNEAQLEKSRLLSDRFSAERPKGSFSTLEIQRTEQGDSAMYLCASSFRAYEQYFGPGTRLTVT.

In its sample, this clone was seen a few times. The chain links TRBV7-3 to TRBJ2-1, with 10 bases that match TRBD2. The CDR3 is made up of 16 amino acids. Germline CDR1 reads SGHTA; CDR2 reads FQGTGA. The J segment lost 5 bases and the V segment lost 5 bases, leaving 9 bases of the junction unmatched. The CDR3 nucleotides read TGTGCCAGCAGCCCCAGTTCTAGCGGGGGAGACAATGAGCAGTTCTTC. As protein: CASSPSSSGGDNEQFF.

The rearrangement uses TRBV19 and TRBJ2-6; 7 positions agree with TRBD1. V was pared by 9 bases and J by 0 bases, with 11 bases of the junction left unmatched. CDR3 length: 17 amino acids. From germline, CDR1 is LNHDA and CDR2 SQIVND (reference sequence). CDR3 sequence: CASNDSGQFSGANVLTF. CDR3 bases: TGTGCCAGCAATGATTCGGGACAGTTCTCTGGGGCCAACGTCCTGACTTTC.

The chain uses TRBV6-4 and TRBJ1-2; no clear D gene. Germline CDR1 reads MRHNA; CDR2 reads SNTAGT. V gave up 4 bases and J gave up 8 bases, with 11 bases separating them. The CDR3 covers 12 residues. CDR3 DNA: TGTGCCAGCAGTGGCCCCGGCGGCGGCTACACCTTC. This codes for CASSGPGGGYTF.

The chain has TRBV27 and TRBJ2-7; TRBD2 is a possible D gene (5 bases). Per germline, CDR1 MNHEY and CDR2 SMNVEV (reference sequence). V lost 5 bases to trimming and J lost 1 base, with 15 bases between them. The CDR3 extends over 15 amino acids. CDR3 bases: TGTGCCAGCAGTGTCCGGGGTAGCGCATCCTACGAGCAGTACTTC. The encoded protein is CASSVRGSASYEQYF.

This clone was observed once. The gene calls are TRBV3-1 (or the pseudogene TRBV3-2) and TRBJ2-5, with 12 bases identical to TRBD2. The ends lost 0 bases at V and 5 bases at J; junction bases unmatched: 10. This CDR3 spans 18 amino acids. Germline V gene sequence: CDR1 LGHDT, CDR2 YNNKEL (reference sequence). CDR3: CASSQENFVLAGGETQYF. The DNA for the CDR3 is TGTGCCAGCAGCCAAGAAAATTTTGTCCTAGCGGGGGGGGAGACCCAGTACTTC.

Worth noting for this clone: At the DNA level, this CDR3 is encoded by other sequences in the same sample as well. V is TRBV19 and J is TRBJ2-5; the D gene is possibly TRBD1 (6 bases). CDR3 length: 11 residues. Germline V gives CDR1 LNHDA, CDR2 SQIVND (reference sequence). V was trimmed by 11 bases and J by 1 base, leaving 8 bases between them. CDR3: CASRGQETQYF. The CDR3 DNA reads TGTGCCTCCAGGGGCCAAGAGACCCAGTACTTC.

The chain is built from TRBV7-9 and TRBJ2-2; 9 nucleotides line up with TRBD1. The ends lost 5 bases at V and 4 bases at J; junction bases unmatched: 8. The CDR3 covers 16 residues. Germline V gene lookup returns CDR1 SEHNR and CDR2 FQNEAQ (reference sequence). CDR3 amino acids: CASSPRTGAVTGELFF. CDR3 coding DNA: TGTGCCAGCAGCCCCCGGACAGGGGCCGTCACCGGGGAGCTGTTTTTT.

This clone was observed once. This chain's CDR3 is CAWSVILGNTIYF. DNA of the CDR3: TGTGCCTGGAGTGTAATCCTTGGAAACACCATATATTTT. The J gene is TRBJ1-3, the V gene TRBV30; D gene unclear. CDR1 and CDR2 (germline): GTSNPN, SVGIG (reference sequence). V lost 0 bases and J 3 bases, leaving 6 bases between the germline ends. The CDR3 has 13 residues.

The sample holds one count of this clone. The CDR3 loop is CASSRQQNIQYF. The CDR3 nucleotides read TGTGCCAGCAGTCGACAGCAAAACATTCAGTACTTC. The chain has TRBV6-2 or TRBV6-3 and TRBJ2-4; TRBD1 might be the D (5 bases). Germline CDR1 is MNHEY and CDR2 is SVGEGT. V was cut by 5 bases and J by 5 bases, with 7 bases left in between. The CDR3 length is 12 residues.